The entry below gives a single T cell receptor beta chain sequence along with its context. Its matching antigen is unknown. The data stem from a study of cytomegalovirus exposure and HLA in healthy donors. PCR used 60 Vbeta primers and 13 Jbeta primers. The table came from immunoSEQ multiplex PCR; TCRdb's copy has only in-frame clones and leaves some out. The sample carries around 110,000 clones, around 70% recorded once. The donors, nominally healthy at sampling, likely had unrecorded immune exposures. Study-wide results and caveats: The only immune exposure information that was available was CMV serostatus. Highly shared variants forming one cluster were likely a sequencing artifact.

Trimming cost V 5 bases and J 6 bases; bases outside gene matches: 13. Germline CDR1 is SGHNT and CDR2 is YYREEE (reference sequence). The CDR3 is 15 amino acids. The material sequenced was PBMCs. The V call is TRBV5-4, the J call TRBJ2-7; 8 positions match TRBD2. This TCR was recovered from a man younger than 45 in good health and CMV-seropositive. The CDR3 region is CASSYTGTRSGEQYV. In DNA, the CDR3 is TGTGCCAGCAGTTATACCGGGACTAGAAGTGGCGAGCAGTACGTC.